The sequence of this T cell receptor beta chain was determined in a study of blood T cells in healthy people across ages. Study conclusions and caveats: A strong correlation between TCR beta diversity and naive T cell percentage was seen. Unsorted PBMC material precluded a definitive naive versus antigen-experienced comparison.

This clonotype was recorded a few times. No antigen is known for it. The authors ran a second PCR of roughly 6 to 12 cycles using a sample-barcoded 5' primer and a J-beta primer mix. Each of the cDNA molecules was tagged by a template-switch adaptor with 12 random nucleotides. All samples gave at least 2.5 million CDR3-containing paired-end reads. TCRdb re-analysed the 5' RACE reads in MiXCR, keeping a single row per CDR3 protein. This table has approximately 940,000 distinct CDR3 sequences, roughly 48% appearing once. This CDR3 has 14 amino acids. From germline, CDR1 is SQVTM and CDR2 ANQGSEA. Trimming left V 0 bases short and J 2 bases short, with 11 bases between.

The TCR sequence derives from a man younger than 40 in good health. This chain uses TRBV29-1 with TRBJ2-7; possible D gene TRBD1, 5 bases. Sequenced input: blood. The CDR3 loop reads CSVEDDDRAYEQYF. The DNA of the CDR3 is TGCAGCGTTGAAGATGACGACAGAGCCTACGAGCAGTACTTC.